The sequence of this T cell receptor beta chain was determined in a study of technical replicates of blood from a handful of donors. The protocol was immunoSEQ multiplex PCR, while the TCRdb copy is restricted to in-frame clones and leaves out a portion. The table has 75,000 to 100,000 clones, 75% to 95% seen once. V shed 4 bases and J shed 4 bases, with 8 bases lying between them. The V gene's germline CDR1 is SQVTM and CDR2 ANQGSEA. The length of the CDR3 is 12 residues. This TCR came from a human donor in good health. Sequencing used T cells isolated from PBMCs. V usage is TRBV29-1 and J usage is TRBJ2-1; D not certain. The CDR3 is CSVGSQYNEQFF. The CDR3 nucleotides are TGCAGCGTTGGGTCCCAGTACAATGAGCAGTTCTTC.